These T cell receptor beta chains were read from a single sample in a study of blood T cells in healthy people across ages. A single record per CDR3 protein comes from TCRdb applying MiXCR to the 5' RACE reads. Of about 600,000 distinct CDR3 sequences in the sample, roughly 48% are singletons; the top ten hold 20% to 25%. Sequencing was carried out using blood. The receptors derive from a man aged 80 or over in good health. CDR3s include the opening cysteine and the closing phenylalanine or tryptophan. A D gene is named only where the DNA matches it firmly. Clone sizes are given selectively: once, few, many, or a class where the clone is expanded.

D,J,V,size,DNA,CDR3
NA,TRBJ2-5,TRBV27,NA,TGTGCCAGCAGTCCCGCGGGGGCCCCGGAAGAGACCCAGTACTTC,CASSPAGAPEETQYF
NA,TRBJ2-3,TRBV11-2,NA,TGTGCCAGCAGCTTAGTTCCGGGCCCAGATACGCAGTATTTT,CASSLVPGPDTQYF
TRBD2,TRBJ2-5,TRBV7-9,NA,TGTGCCAGCAGCTTGCTTCGGCGGGGGGACCAAGAGACCCAGTACTTC,CASSLLRRGDQETQYF
NA,TRBJ1-4,TRBV6-5,few,TGTGCCAGCAGTTCCCGGCTAGGTGAAAAACTGTTTTTT,CASSSRLGEKLFF
NA,TRBJ1-1,TRBV6-5,NA,TGTGCCAGCAGTTACGGGGGTGGATTGACGAACACTGAAGCTTTCTTT,CASSYGGGLTNTEAFF
TRBD2,TRBJ2-1,TRBV7-2,few,TGTGCCAGCAGCGAACGACTAGCGGGTGAGCAGTTCTTC,CASSERLAGEQFF
TRBD2,TRBJ2-3,TRBV5-4,NA,TGTGCCAGCAGCCCGGGAGGACGGGGGGGCATTGATACGCAGTATTTT,CASSPGGRGGIDTQYF
NA,TRBJ1-6,TRBV7-2,NA,TGTGCCAGCAGCTTATCGTCGTTCGTCAATTCACCCCTCCACTTT,CASSLSSFVNSPLHF
TRBD2,TRBJ2-5,TRBV20-1,NA,TGCAGTCCACCCCAGCGGGGTCAAGAGACCCAGTACTTC,CSPPQRGQETQYF
NA,TRBJ2-7,TRBV20-1,few,TGCAGTGCTATTACGGGACGGACCTACGAGCAGTACTTC,CSAITGRTYEQYF
NA,TRBJ2-1,TRBV4-3,few,TGCGCCAGCAGCCAAGAGTTTCGGGGGGCCCTTTACAATGAGCAGTTCTTC,CASSQEFRGALYNEQFF
TRBD2,TRBJ2-1,TRBV7-8,few,TGTGCCAGCAGCCCAGGGACTAGCGGGAGCGGTGAGCAGTTCTTC,CASSPGTSGSGEQFF
NA,TRBJ2-7,TRBV29-1,NA,TGCAGCGTGTCCGGGACACCCTCCTACGAGCAGTACTTC,CSVSGTPSYEQYF
NA,TRBJ2-3,TRBV9,NA,TGTGCCAGCAGCCCCCGCCCAGTTAGCACAGATACGCAGTATTTT,CASSPRPVSTDTQYF
TRBD2,TRBJ2-3,TRBV20-1,NA,TGCAGTGCTGCCAATAGCGGGGTTAGCACAGATACGCAGTATTTT,CSAANSGVSTDTQYF
NA,TRBJ2-3,TRBV7-9,once,TGTGCCAGCAGCTTAGTCCAGGGGATAGATACGCAGTATTTT,CASSLVQGIDTQYF
TRBD2,TRBJ2-1,TRBV10-3,few,TGTGCCATCAGTGAGTCAGGAGCGGGAGTGCCCTACAATGAGCAGTTCTTC,CAISESGAGVPYNEQFF
NA,TRBJ1-2,TRBV29-1,NA,TGCAGCGCCAGGGATTTAGGCTATGGCTACACCTTC,CSARDLGYGYTF
NA,TRBJ2-5,TRBV7-9,once,TGTGCCAGCAGCTTATTTCAGGGAGACGCCGAGACCCAGTACTTC,CASSLFQGDAETQYF
TRBD1,TRBJ2-7,TRBV4-1,NA,TGCGCCAGCAGCCATCCCGGTGACAGGGGCGGATCCTACGAGCAGTACTTC,CASSHPGDRGGSYEQYF
TRBD2,TRBJ2-5,TRBV20-1,few,TGCAGTGCTAGAGGGACTAGCGGGCGGGAGACCCAGTACTTC,CSARGTSGRETQYF
NA,TRBJ2-7,TRBV11-2,NA,TGTGCCAGCAGCTTAGCAACGTGGGGAGACTACGAGCAGTACTTC,CASSLATWGDYEQYF
TRBD1,TRBJ1-6,TRBV7-9,NA,TGTGCCAGCAGCTTAGGGGCGACAGGGGTTGGTTCACCCCTCCACTTT,CASSLGATGVGSPLHF
TRBD1,TRBJ2-5,TRBV30,NA,TGTGCCTGGAGTGGAACAGGGGGCAGAGAGACCCAGTACTTC,CAWSGTGGRETQYF
TRBD1,TRBJ2-7,TRBV6-1,NA,TGTGCCAGCAGTGAGGGACAGAACTCCTACGAGCAGTACTTC,CASSEGQNSYEQYF
TRBD2,TRBJ2-1,TRBV12-5,once,TGTGCTAGTGGCTCTACACTAGCGGAGGACTACAATGAGCAGTTCTTC,CASGSTLAEDYNEQFF
NA,TRBJ2-7,TRBV10-3,NA,TGTGCCATCAGTGAGTTGGGTAAGAGCTCCTACGAGCAGTACTTC,CAISELGKSSYEQYF
NA,TRBJ2-1,TRBV7-3,NA,TGTGCCAGCAGCCCCGCCGGGGTATCCTACAATGAGCAGTTCTTC,CASSPAGVSYNEQFF
TRBD1,TRBJ1-6,TRBV7-2,NA,TGTGCCAGCAGCTCGACAGGGGGCGATAATTCACCCCTCCACTTT,CASSSTGGDNSPLHF
NA,TRBJ1-3,TRBV12-3/TRBV12-4,NA,TGTGCCAGCAGTTTGGGGGGCTCTGGAAACACCATATATTTT,CASSLGGSGNTIYF
NA,TRBJ1-1,TRBV11-2,NA,TGTGCCAGCAGCTTAGTGGTGGGGGGGGCCTTAACTGAAGCTTTCTTT,CASSLVVGGALTEAFF
TRBD2,TRBJ2-1,TRBV29-1,NA,TGCAGCGTTGAAGATAGAGGACTAGCGCCCTACAATGAGCAGTTCTTC,CSVEDRGLAPYNEQFF
TRBD1,TRBJ1-6,TRBV6-5,many,TGTGCCAGCAGTCGGGACAGGAATTCACCCCTCCACTTT,CASSRDRNSPLHF
TRBD1,TRBJ2-7,TRBV7-2,NA,TGTGCCAGCAGCCGGGGACAGAACTACAATGAGCAGTACTTC,CASSRGQNYNEQYF
NA,TRBJ2-5,TRBV20-1,NA,TGCAGTGCTAGACTCGGGGGCCCAGGGGAGACCCAGTACTTC,CSARLGGPGETQYF
TRBD2,TRBJ2-3,TRBV7-3,NA,TGTGCCAGCAGCGTACGGGACTACCGAGATACGCAGTATTTT,CASSVRDYRDTQYF
NA,TRBJ2-3,TRBV6-6,many,TGTGCCAGCAGTTACTCGAGGTCTGGCACAGATACGCAGTATTTT,CASSYSRSGTDTQYF
NA,TRBJ2-1,TRBV29-1,NA,TGCAGCGCTGACTACGAGTGGAGTGAGCAGTTCTTC,CSADYEWSEQFF
NA,TRBJ2-7,TRBV7-9,NA,TGTGCCAGCAGCTTATTGGAAAACGGGGACGAGCAGTACTTC,CASSLLENGDEQYF
NA,TRBJ2-1,TRBV9,NA,TGTGCCAGCAGCGTAGGTGATCGAAGCCCCTACAATGAGCAGTTCTTC,CASSVGDRSPYNEQFF
TRBD1,TRBJ2-3,TRBV9,NA,TGTGCCAGCAGCGTAGTAATGACAGGGGGTACGCAGTATTTT,CASSVVMTGGTQYF
TRBD2,TRBJ2-7,TRBV6-5,NA,TGTGCCAGCAGTTCGAGCGGGACCTCCTACAATGAGCAGTACTTC,CASSSSGTSYNEQYF
TRBD1,TRBJ1-2,TRBV7-2,NA,TGTGCCAGCAGCGCAGGGGGTGTGGCTTTTAACTATGGCTACACCTTC,CASSAGGVAFNYGYTF
NA,TRBJ2-3,TRBV20-1,few,TGCAGTGCTTTACCGGGACTTATTATAGATACGCAGTATTTT,CSALPGLIIDTQYF
TRBD1,TRBJ2-5,TRBV7-2,NA,TGTGCCAGCAGCGACTCCGGGACAGGGTACCAAGAGACCCAGTACTTC,CASSDSGTGYQETQYF
NA,TRBJ2-5,TRBV28,NA,TGTGCCAGCACTAGCACGTTTGAGACCCAGAACTTC,CASTSTFETQNF
NA,TRBJ2-3,TRBV29-1,NA,TGCAGCGTTGATCTGGGAAAGGATACGCAGTATTTT,CSVDLGKDTQYF
TRBD1,TRBJ2-1,TRBV5-1,few,TGCGCCAGCAGCGGAGGACAGGGGGGCAATGAGCAGTTCTTC,CASSGGQGGNEQFF
NA,TRBJ2-4,TRBV5-6,NA,TGTGCCAGCAGCTTGGCCTATTCTGTGCGGCTAGCCAAAAACATTCAGTACTTC,CASSLAYSVRLAKNIQYF
TRBD1,TRBJ1-4,TRBV27,NA,TGTGCCAGCACGGCCAGGGGGAGGGAAGAAAAACTGTTTTTT,CASTARGREEKLFF
TRBD1,TRBJ2-4,TRBV7-2,NA,TGTGCCAGCAGCTTAGCCGGACAGGGGGCGCTGGCCAAAAACATTCAGTACTTC,CASSLAGQGALAKNIQYF
TRBD2,TRBJ2-7,TRBV12-3/TRBV12-4,NA,TGTGCCAGCAGTTTACTCGGGAGGGGACTGACTTCCTACGAGCAGTACTTC,CASSLLGRGLTSYEQYF